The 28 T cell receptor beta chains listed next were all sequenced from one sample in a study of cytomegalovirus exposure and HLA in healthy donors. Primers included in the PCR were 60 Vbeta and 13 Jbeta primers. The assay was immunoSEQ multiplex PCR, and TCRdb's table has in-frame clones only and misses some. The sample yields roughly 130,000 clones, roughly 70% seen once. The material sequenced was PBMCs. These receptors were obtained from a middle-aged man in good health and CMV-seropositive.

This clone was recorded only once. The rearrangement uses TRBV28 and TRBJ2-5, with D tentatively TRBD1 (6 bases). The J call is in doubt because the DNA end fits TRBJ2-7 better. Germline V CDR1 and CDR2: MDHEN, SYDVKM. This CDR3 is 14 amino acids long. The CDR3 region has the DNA TGTGCCAGCAGCCGATCAGGGGATCTCTACGAGCAGTACTTC. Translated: CASSRSGDLYEQYF.

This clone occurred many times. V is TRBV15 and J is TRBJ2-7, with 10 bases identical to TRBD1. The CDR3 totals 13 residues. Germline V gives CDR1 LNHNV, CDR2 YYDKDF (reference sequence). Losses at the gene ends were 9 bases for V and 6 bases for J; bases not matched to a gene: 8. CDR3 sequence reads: CATGQGGTLEQYF. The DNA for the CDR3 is TGTGCCACTGGACAGGGGGGGACGCTCGAGCAGTACTTC.

CDR3 bases: TGTGCCAGCAGCCCAACCAGTACAGGGTTTACTGAAGCTTTCTTT. It codes for CASSPTSTGFTEAFF. The V and J genes are TRBV7-8 and TRBJ1-1; a weak D match, TRBD1 (6 bases). The V gene lost 5 bases and the J gene lost 5 bases, with 18 bases spanning the gap. Germline values: CDR1 SGHVS, CDR2 FQNEAQ. This CDR3 spans 15 amino acids.

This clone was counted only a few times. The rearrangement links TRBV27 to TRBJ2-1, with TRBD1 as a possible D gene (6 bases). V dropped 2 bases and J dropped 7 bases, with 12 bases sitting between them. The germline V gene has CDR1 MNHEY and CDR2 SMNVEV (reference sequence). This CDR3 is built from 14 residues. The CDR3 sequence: CASSLTARGNEQFF. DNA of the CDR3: TGTGCCAGCAGTTTAACAGCCAGGGGAAATGAGCAGTTCTTC.

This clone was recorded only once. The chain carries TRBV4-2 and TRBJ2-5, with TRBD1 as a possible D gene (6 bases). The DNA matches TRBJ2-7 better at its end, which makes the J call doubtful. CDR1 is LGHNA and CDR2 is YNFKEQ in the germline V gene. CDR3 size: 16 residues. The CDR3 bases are TGTGCCAGCAGCCCCGGGGACACCCTTAACTCCTACGAGCAGTACTTC. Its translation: CASSPGDTLNSYEQYF.

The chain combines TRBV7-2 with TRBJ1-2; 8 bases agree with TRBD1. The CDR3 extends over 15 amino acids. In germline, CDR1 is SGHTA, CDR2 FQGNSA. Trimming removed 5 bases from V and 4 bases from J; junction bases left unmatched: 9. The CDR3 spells CASSQTQGVGYGYTF. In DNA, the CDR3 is TGTGCCAGCAGCCAGACACAGGGGGTAGGCTATGGCTACACCTTC.

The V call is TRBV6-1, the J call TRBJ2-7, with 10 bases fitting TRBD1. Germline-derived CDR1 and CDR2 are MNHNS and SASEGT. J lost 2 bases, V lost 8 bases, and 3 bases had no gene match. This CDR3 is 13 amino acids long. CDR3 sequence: CASRQGATYEQYF. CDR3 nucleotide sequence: TGTGCCAGCCGACAGGGGGCTACCTACGAGCAGTACTTC.

CDR3 nucleotides: TGTGCCAGCAGCAAAAAAAATGGACTAGCTGTGTGCGAGCAGTACTTC. Translation: CASSKKNGLAVCEQYF. This chain joins TRBV21-1 and TRBJ2-7; the table gives TRBD2 as D, unverified against the DNA. TRBV21-1 is labeled a pseudogene. The CDR3 length is 16 residues.

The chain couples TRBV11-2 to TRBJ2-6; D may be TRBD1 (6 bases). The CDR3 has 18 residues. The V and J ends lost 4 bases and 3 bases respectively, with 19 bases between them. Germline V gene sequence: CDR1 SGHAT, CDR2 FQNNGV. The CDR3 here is CASSSGALRSFGANVLTF. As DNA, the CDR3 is TGTGCCAGCAGCTCAGGGGCACTTAGGTCCTTTGGGGCCAACGTCCTGACTTTC.

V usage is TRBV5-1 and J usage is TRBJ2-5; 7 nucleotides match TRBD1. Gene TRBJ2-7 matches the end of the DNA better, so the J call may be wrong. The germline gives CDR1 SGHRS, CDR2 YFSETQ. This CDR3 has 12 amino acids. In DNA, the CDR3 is TGCGCCAGCAGGGGACAGCACTACGAGCAGTACTTC. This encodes CASRGQHYEQYF.

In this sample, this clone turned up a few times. DNA for the CDR3: TGTGCCAGCAGCTTAACAGGGGCGGGGACTGAAGCTTTCTTT. Its protein is CASSLTGAGTEAFF. The rearrangement uses TRBV7-9 and TRBJ1-1, with 7 bases aligning to TRBD1. The germline gives CDR1 SEHNR, CDR2 FQNEAQ (reference sequence). The CDR3 spans 14 residues. The V gene end was trimmed by 2 bases and the J gene end by 5 bases; junction bases not matched to a gene: 5.

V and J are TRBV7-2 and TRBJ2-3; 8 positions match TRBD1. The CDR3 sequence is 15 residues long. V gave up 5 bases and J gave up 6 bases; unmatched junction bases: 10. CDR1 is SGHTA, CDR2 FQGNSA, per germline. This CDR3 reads CASSQNRGVVDTQYF. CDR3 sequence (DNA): TGTGCCAGCAGCCAGAACAGGGGGGTGGTGGATACGCAGTATTTT. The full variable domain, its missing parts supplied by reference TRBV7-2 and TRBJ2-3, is GAGVSQSPSNKVTEKGKDVELRCDPISGHTALYWYRQSLGQGLEFLIYFQGNSAPDKSGLPSDRFSAERTGGSVSTLTIQRTQQEDSAVYLCASSQNRGVVDTQYFGPGTRLTVL.

CDR3 bases: TGTGCCAGCAGCTCGACGGCGGGCCCTGAAGCTTTCTTT. Translating it yields CASSSTAGPEAFF. The gene calls are TRBV13 and TRBJ1-1, with D unresolved. The CDR3 spans 13 residues. V lost 4 bases to trimming and J lost 6 bases, with 12 bases between them. Germline V lookup: CDR1 PRHDT, CDR2 FYEKMQ (reference sequence).

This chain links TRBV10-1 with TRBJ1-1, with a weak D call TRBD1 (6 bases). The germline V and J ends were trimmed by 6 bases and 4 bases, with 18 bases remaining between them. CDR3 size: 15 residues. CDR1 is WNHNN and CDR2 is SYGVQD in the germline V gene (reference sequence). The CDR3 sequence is CASREEGGRSTEAFF. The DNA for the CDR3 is TGCGCCAGCAGAGAAGAAGGGGGAAGGAGCACTGAAGCTTTCTTT.

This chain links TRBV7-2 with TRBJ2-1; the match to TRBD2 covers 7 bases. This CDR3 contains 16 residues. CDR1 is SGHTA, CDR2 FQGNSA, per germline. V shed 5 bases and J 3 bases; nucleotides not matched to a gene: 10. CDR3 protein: CASSLYRGEVYNEQFF. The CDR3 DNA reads TGTGCCAGCAGCCTATACCGGGGGGAGGTCTACAATGAGCAGTTCTTC.

DNA of the CDR3: TGCGCCAGCAGCTTGGCGGGGGAGCAAGGTGGCTACACCTTC. It codes for CASSLAGEQGGYTF. The rearrangement uses TRBV5-1 and TRBJ1-2, with D maybe TRBD1 (5 bases). CDR1 and CDR2 (germline): SGHRS, YFSETQ. V was shortened by 0 bases and J by 7 bases, with 13 bases between the two germline ends. CDR3 length equals 14 residues.

The CDR3 nucleotides are TGTGCCAGCAGCCCCTCTTTAGGGGAGGGTGAAAAACTGTTTTTT. It is translated as CASSPSLGEGEKLFF. The chain employs TRBV9 and TRBJ1-4; TRBD1 might be the D (5 bases). Trimming left V 4 bases short and J 7 bases short, with 17 bases between. The CDR3 is 15 residues long. Germline V gene data show CDR1 as SGDLS and CDR2 as YYNGEE.

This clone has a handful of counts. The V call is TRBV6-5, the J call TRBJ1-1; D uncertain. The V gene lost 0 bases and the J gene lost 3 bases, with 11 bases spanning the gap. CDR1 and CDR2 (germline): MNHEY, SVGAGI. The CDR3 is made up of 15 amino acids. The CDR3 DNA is TGTGCCAGCAGTTACTCAGAGGAAATTTACACTGAAGCTTTCTTT. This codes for CASSYSEEIYTEAFF.

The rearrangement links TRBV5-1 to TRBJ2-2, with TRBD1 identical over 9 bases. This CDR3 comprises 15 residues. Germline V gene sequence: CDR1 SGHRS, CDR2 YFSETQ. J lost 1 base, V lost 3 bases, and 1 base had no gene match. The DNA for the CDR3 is TGCGCCAGCAGCTCGACAGGGGGGAACACCGGGGAGCTGTTTTTT. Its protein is CASSSTGGNTGELFF.

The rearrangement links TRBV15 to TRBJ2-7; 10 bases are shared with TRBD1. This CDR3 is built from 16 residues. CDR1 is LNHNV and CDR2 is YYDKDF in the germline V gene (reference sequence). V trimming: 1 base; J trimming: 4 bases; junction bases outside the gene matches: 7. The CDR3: CATSRGGTGVAYEQYF. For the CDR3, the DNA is TGTGCCACCAGCAGAGGCGGGACAGGGGTAGCGTACGAGCAGTACTTC.

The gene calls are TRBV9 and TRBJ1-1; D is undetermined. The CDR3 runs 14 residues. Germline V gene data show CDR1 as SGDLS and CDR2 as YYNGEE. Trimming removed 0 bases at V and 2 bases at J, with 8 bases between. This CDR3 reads CASSVGYSNTEAFF. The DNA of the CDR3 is TGTGCCAGCAGCGTAGGGTACAGTAACACTGAAGCTTTCTTT. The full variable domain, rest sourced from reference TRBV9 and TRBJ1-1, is DSGVTQTPKHLITATGQRVTLRCSPRSGDLSVYWYQQSLDQGLQFLIQYYNGEERAKGNILERFSAQQFPDLHSELNLSSLELGDSALYFCASSVGYSNTEAFFGQGTRLTVV.

In DNA, the CDR3 is TGTGCCAGCAGTTTTGGGACAGGGGTGTCCTACGAGCAGTACTTC. Protein sequence: CASSFGTGVSYEQYF. The chain recombines TRBV27 with TRBJ2-7, with 10 nucleotides matching TRBD1. The V segment lost 3 bases and the J segment 1 base; nucleotides outside the gene matches: 3. This CDR3 region has 15 residues. Germline V gives CDR1 MNHEY, CDR2 SMNVEV (reference sequence).

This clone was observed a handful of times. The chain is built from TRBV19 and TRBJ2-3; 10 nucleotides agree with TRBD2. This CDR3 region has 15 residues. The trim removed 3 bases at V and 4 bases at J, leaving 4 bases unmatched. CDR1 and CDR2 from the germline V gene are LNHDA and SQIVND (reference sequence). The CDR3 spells CASSIASGSADTQYF. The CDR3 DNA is TGTGCCAGTAGTATCGCTAGCGGGAGTGCAGATACGCAGTATTTT.

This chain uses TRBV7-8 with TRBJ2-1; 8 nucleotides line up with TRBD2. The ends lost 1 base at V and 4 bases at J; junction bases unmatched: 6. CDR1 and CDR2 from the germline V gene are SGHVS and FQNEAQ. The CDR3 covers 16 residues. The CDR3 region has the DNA TGTGCCAGCAGCTTAGGTCAGTCGGGAGGGTACAATGAGCAGTTCTTC. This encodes CASSLGQSGGYNEQFF.

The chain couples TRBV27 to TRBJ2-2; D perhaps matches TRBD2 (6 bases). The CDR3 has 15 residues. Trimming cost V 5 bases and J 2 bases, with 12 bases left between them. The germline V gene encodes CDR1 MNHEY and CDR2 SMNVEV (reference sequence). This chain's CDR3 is CASSISGPNTGELFF. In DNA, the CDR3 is TGTGCCAGCAGTATTAGCGGACCAAACACCGGGGAGCTGTTTTTT.

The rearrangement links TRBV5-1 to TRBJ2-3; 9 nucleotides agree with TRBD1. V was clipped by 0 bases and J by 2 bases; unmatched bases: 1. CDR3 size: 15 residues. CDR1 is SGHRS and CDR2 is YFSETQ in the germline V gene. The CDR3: CASSLGDRATDTQYF. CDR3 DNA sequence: TGCGCCAGCAGCTTGGGGGACAGGGCCACAGATACGCAGTATTTT.

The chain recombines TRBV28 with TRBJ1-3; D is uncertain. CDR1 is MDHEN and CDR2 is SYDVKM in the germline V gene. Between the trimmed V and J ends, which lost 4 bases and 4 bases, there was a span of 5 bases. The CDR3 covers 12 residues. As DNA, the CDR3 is TGTGCCAGCAGTTCCTTGGGAAACACCATATATTTT. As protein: CASSSLGNTIYF.

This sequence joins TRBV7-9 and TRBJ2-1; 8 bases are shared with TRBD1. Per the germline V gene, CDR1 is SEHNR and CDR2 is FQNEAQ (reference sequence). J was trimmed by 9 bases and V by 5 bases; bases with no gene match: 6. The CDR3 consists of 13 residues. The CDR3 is CASSPGQGSEQFF. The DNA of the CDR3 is TGTGCCAGCAGCCCAGGACAGGGAAGTGAGCAGTTCTTC.